The present T cell receptor (beta chain) was sequenced within a study of OX40 agonist ivuxolimab in advanced cancers. The CDR3 is 11 amino acids. Germline CDR1 MNHNY, CDR2 SVGAGI (reference sequence). Deletions cut 5 bases from V and 2 bases from J, with 3 bases between. Assay used: immunoSEQ multiplex PCR; TCRdb lists only in-frame clones, some missing. In the table there are approximately 82,000 clones, around 90% of which are singletons. The specimen was CD4+ or CD8+ T cells sorted from blood, collected in a trial of the OX40 agonist ivuxolimab. The rearrangement joins TRBV6-6 to TRBJ1-2, with D uncertain. This sequence was found in an adult with an advanced solid tumor such as melanoma, head and neck, liver or kidney cancer. The CDR3 loop is CASSRNYGYTF. CDR3 nucleotide sequence: TGTGCCAGCAGTAGAAACTATGGCTACACCTTC.